This T cell receptor beta chain was obtained from a study of shared clonotypes between healthy human individuals. General study points: Few donors limited the genetic and exposure-history diversity represented.

At the deep level, the assay was run. Only in-frame clones appear in the TCRdb table, and some are missing; sequencing was by immunoSEQ multiplex PCR. The sample has 2 million to 2.5 million clones, around 90% seen once. With regard to this clone: Its antigen is not known.

V lost 10 bases and J lost 4; bases outside the gene matches: 16. Germline-derived CDR1 and CDR2 are LNHDA and SQIVND (reference sequence). The CDR3 totals 17 residues. The TCR sequence derives from a man between 18 and 29 years old in good health. Some clones in this sample may be carry-over from other donors' samples. Input material: naive CD4+ T cells from PBMCs. The subset is: CD45RA+ positively selected. The genes are TRBV19 and TRBJ1-2; TRBD1 aligns across 12 bases. This CDR3 is CATYPTNRDRGPYGYTF. CDR3 coding DNA: TGTGCCACCTATCCAACCAACCGGGACAGGGGGCCCTATGGCTACACCTTC.